The 30 T cell receptor beta chains in this list originate from one sample, sequenced in a study of tumor and adjacent non-tumor tissue in lung cancer. Three rounds of nested PCR, following a modified ARM-PCR protocol, produced the TCRbeta library. MiXCR was run by TCRdb on the multiplex PCR reads, yielding one entry per CDR3 protein. The sample records 100,000 to 150,000 distinct CDR3 sequences, about 66% being singletons. RNA was extracted from bulk tissue without any cell sorting. Sequenced material: lung tumor tissue. All receptors derive from a young man with non-small cell lung cancer.

To note about this clonotype: The germline gene is not matched at one end of the junction; a read error may be the cause. The rearrangement joins TRBV10-1 to TRBJ2-1; no reliable D call. Germline V lookup: CDR1 WNHNN, CDR2 SYGVQD (reference sequence). The CDR3 consists of 15 residues. CDR3 residues: CDSSDNVGSYNEQFF. The CDR3 DNA follows: TGCGACAGCAGTGACAACGTCGGCTCCTACAATGAGCAGTTCTTC.

As for this clonotype: A much larger clone lies one base from this, so it may be a read error. This rearrangement joins TRBV20-1 to TRBJ2-3; the D gene is possibly TRBD2 (6 bases). The CDR3 spans 17 residues. Per germline, CDR1 DFQATT and CDR2 SNEGSKA (reference sequence). The CDR3 DNA reads TGCGGTGCTAGAGATTGGTGGTCGGGAGCTAGGACAGATACGCAGTATTTT. Translating it yields CGARDWWSGARTDTQYF.

Notes on this clonotype: Sequence at one end of the junction differs from germline and may be a read error. This chain joins TRBV20-1 and TRBJ2-3; TRBD2 matches 11 bases. The CDR3 covers 17 residues. Germline values: CDR1 DFQATT, CDR2 SNEGSKA (reference sequence). CDR3 in DNA: TGCAGTGCTCACTCCCCCGTGACTAGCGGGAACACAGATAAGCAGTATTTT. It encodes CSAHSPVTSGNTDKQYF.

The chain joins TRBV29-1 to TRBJ1-1; D not certain. The CDR3 consists of 13 residues. Germline CDR1 is SQVTM and CDR2 is ANQGSEA. V lost 4 bases, J lost 0 bases, and 9 bases lay in between. In DNA, the CDR3 is TGCAGCGTTGGGAACAGTATGAACACTGAAGCTTTCTTT. Residues: CSVGNSMNTEAFF. Full variable domain (remainder filled in from reference TRBV29-1 and TRBJ1-1): SAVISQKPSRDICQRGTSLTIQCQVDSQVTMMFWYRQQPGQSLTLIATANQGSEATYESGFVIDKFPISRPNLTFSTLTVSNMSPEDSSIYLCSVGNSMNTEAFFGQGTRLTVV.

A remark on this clonotype: A read error may account for a junction end that differs from germline. V usage is TRBV11-2 and J usage is TRBJ2-6; the D gene is possibly TRBD1 (6 bases). From germline, CDR1 is SGHAT and CDR2 FQNNGV. There are 16 residues in the CDR3. This CDR3 is CASSLGAGSGADVLTF. In nucleotides, the CDR3 is TGTGCCAGCAGTTTAGGTGCAGGGTCAGGGGCCGACGTCCTGACTTTC.

Of note for this clonotype: Given the absence of the conserved phenylalanine or tryptophan at the CDR3 end, a read error is likely. The J gene is TRBJ1-3, the V gene TRBV11-1; no reliable D call. Germline V gives CDR1 SGHAT, CDR2 FQDESV (reference sequence). The CDR3 sequence is 15 residues long. CDR3 DNA sequence: TGTACCAGCAGCTCATACCGGGAAAGAGGAAACACCATATATCCT. Translation gives CTSSSYRERGNTIYP.

Concerning this clonotype: A read error may be the cause here, since a much bigger clone is one base away. The chain recombines TRBV6-5 with TRBJ1-2; D unresolved. V gave up 6 bases and J gave up 3 bases, with 11 bases separating them. Germline V gives CDR1 MNHEY, CDR2 SVGAGI. The CDR3 is 13 residues long. CDR3 in amino acids: CASSISSDYGYTF. As DNA, the CDR3 is TGTGCCAGCAGCATATCATCGGACTATGGCTACACCTTC.

Comment on this clonotype: This sequence may be a read error, since a much larger clone differs from it by one base. J is TRBJ1-1 and V is TRBV20-1; tentatively, D is TRBD1 (6 bases). The CDR3 loop spans 15 amino acids. CDR1 DFQATT and CDR2 SNEGSKA come from the germline V gene (reference sequence). The DNA of the CDR3 is TGCAGTGCTCAGCCCACCCAGGGGCTGAACACTGAAGTTTTCTTT. The encoded protein is CSAQPTQGLNTEVFF.

As to this clonotype: A much more abundant neighbour one base away suggests this may be a read error. The genes are TRBV6-1 and TRBJ1-2; D is uncertain. The CDR3 is 12 residues long. Per germline, CDR1 MNHNS and CDR2 SASEGT. The CDR3 coding sequence is TGTGCCAACAGTGAAGCCACCTATGGCTACACCTTC. The encoded protein is CANSEATYGYTF.

About this clonotype: This may be a read error: a much more frequent sequence differs by one nucleotide. This chain's CDR3 is CACSYGAGQFF. The CDR3 DNA reads TGTGCCTGCAGTTACGGGGCGGGGCAGTTCTTC. This chain links TRBV6-6 with TRBJ2-1; D is tentatively TRBD1 or TRBD2 (5 bases each). This CDR3 region has 11 residues. Germline V CDR1 and CDR2: MNHNY, SVGAGI (reference sequence).

The genes are TRBV28 and TRBJ2-7; no reliable D call. The CDR3 length is 14 residues. Germline V gene data show CDR1 as MDHEN and CDR2 as SYDVKM. Trimming took off 10 bases at V and 0 bases at J, with 16 bases between the two ends. The CDR3 loop is CAITRAGLSYEQYF. CDR3 nucleotide sequence: TGTGCCATCACCCGTGCAGGTCTCTCCTACGAGCAGTACTTC.

This clonotype appeared a single time. The germline gene is not matched at one end of the junction; a read error may be the cause. The chain has TRBV10-3 and TRBJ1-6, with a weak D call TRBD1 (5 bases). The germline CDR1 and CDR2 sequences are ENHRY and SYGVKD. This CDR3 has 15 amino acids. The CDR3 coding sequence is TGTATCATCACCCCGGACATCTCCTATAATTCACCCCTCCAATTT. Residues: CIITPDISYNSPLQF.

On this clonotype itself: Relative to the germline gene, one junction end is altered; a read error may explain this. This chain connects TRBV7-2 to TRBJ2-7, with TRBD2 identical over 7 bases. Germline loops: CDR1 SGHTA, CDR2 FQGNSA. The CDR3 is made up of 15 amino acids. In nucleotides, the CDR3 is TGTGCCAGTAGCTTAATCGGGACTACTTCCTACGAGCAGTACTTC. This codes for CASSLIGTTSYEQYF.

Comments on this clonotype: Possible read error: a much larger clone is one base away. This sequence joins TRBV6-6 and TRBJ1-2, with TRBD1 as a possible D gene (5 bases). Germline V gives CDR1 MNHNY, CDR2 SVGAGI (reference sequence). The CDR3 loop spans 13 amino acids. The CDR3 region is CTSSRDGPYGYTF. In DNA form, the CDR3 reads TGTACCAGCAGTCGGGACGGCCCCTATGGCTACACCTTC.

Of note for this clonotype: A much larger clone lies one base from this, so it may be a read error. The genes are TRBV12-3 or TRBV12-4 and TRBJ1-2; weak D call: TRBD1 (5 bases). The CDR3 loop spans 14 amino acids. V lost 5 bases and J lost 4, with 14 bases in between. The CDR3 sequence is CASSQGEGSYGYTF. CDR3 DNA sequence: TGTGCCAGCAGTCAGGGAGAGGGGAGCTATGGCTACACCTTC.

The genes are TRBV29-1 and TRBJ2-3, with D possibly being TRBD2 (5 bases). The V gene lost 0 bases and the J gene lost 1 base, with 11 bases spanning the gap. The germline V gene has CDR1 SQVTM and CDR2 ANQGSEA. The CDR3 totals 15 residues. CDR3 coding DNA: TGCAGCGTTGAAGATTCGGGATGGGGCACAGATACGCAGTATTTT. It translates to CSVEDSGWGTDTQYF.

This clonotype is labeled as medium-sized. The chain joins TRBV11-2 to TRBJ1-5; tentatively, D is TRBD1 (5 bases). Per the germline V gene, CDR1 is SGHAT and CDR2 is FQNNGV. The CDR3 sequence is 14 residues long. V lost 5 bases, J lost 5 bases, and 13 bases lay in between. The CDR3 nucleotides read TGTGCCAGCAGCAACAGCAGGGCCGATCAGCCCCAGCATTTT. This codes for CASSNSRADQPQHF.

J is TRBJ2-1 and V is TRBV20-1; TRBD1 matches at 8 bases. With 2 bases clipped from V and 11 bases from J, the junction kept 8 bases outside the gene matches. The CDR3 is 13 residues long. CDR1 and CDR2 from the germline V gene are DFQATT and SNEGSKA (reference sequence). Here the CDR3 DNA reads TGCAGTGCTAGACAGGGGGCCTATAATCAGCAGTTCTTC. Amino acid sequence: CSARQGAYNQQFF.

To note about this clonotype: No conserved phenylalanine or tryptophan is present at the end of the CDR3, so a read error is the likely explanation. This chain links TRBV20-1 with TRBJ2-2, with 7 bases aligning to TRBD1. This CDR3 has 12 residues. Trimming removed 7 bases from V and 5 bases from J; junction bases left unmatched: 4. From germline, CDR1 is DFQATT and CDR2 SNEGSKA (reference sequence). The CDR3 protein is CSGTGITGELFI. In DNA form, the CDR3 reads TGCAGTGGGACAGGTATTACCGGGGAGCTGTTTATT.

In the case of this clonotype: One end of the junction varies from germline; a read error may be responsible. The genes are TRBV20-1 and TRBJ2-5; the D is unclear. Germline V CDR1 and CDR2: DFQATT, SNEGSKA (reference sequence). This CDR3 contains 15 residues. The CDR3 region has the DNA TGCAGTGCTAAAGAAAGCCCAGGCTACCAAGATACCCAGTACTTT. Translating gives CSAKESPGYQDTQYF.

Details on this clonotype: A much larger clone sits a single nucleotide away, making a read error possible. CDR3 nucleotides: TGTGCCAGCAGTCCTGGACTAGCGGGAAGATCCGGGGAGCTGTTTTTT. This sequence encodes CASSPGLAGRSGELFF. The rearrangement joins TRBV6-5 to TRBJ2-2; 12 nucleotides line up with TRBD2. The V segment lost 5 bases and the J segment 6 bases; nucleotides outside the gene matches: 7. Germline V CDR1 and CDR2: MNHEY, SVGAGI. This CDR3 contains 16 residues.

With regard to this clonotype: A much larger clone lies one base from this, so it may be a read error. V gene TRBV12-3 or TRBV12-4 combines with J gene TRBJ2-5; weak D call: TRBD2 (5 bases). The CDR3 has 14 residues. The CDR3 loop is CASRFVEAQGTQYF. The CDR3 coding sequence is TGTGCCAGCAGATTTGTGGAGGCCCAAGGGACCCAGTACTTC.

This clonotype came up a few times. The V and J genes are TRBV5-6 and TRBJ1-2; 11 positions agree with TRBD1. Germline lookup yields CDR1 SGHDT and CDR2 YYEEEE. Trimming at V came to 4 bases and at J to 7 bases, leaving 3 bases not matched to a gene. CDR3 length: 13 residues. This chain's CDR3 is CASSHGQGAGYTF. The DNA for the CDR3 is TGTGCCAGCAGCCACGGACAGGGGGCTGGCTACACCTTC.

With regard to this clonotype: An end of the junction differs from the germline gene, which may be a read error. The rearrangement links TRBV6-5 to TRBJ1-2; weak D call: TRBD1 (5 bases). This CDR3 contains 18 residues. The germline CDR1 and CDR2 sequences are MNHEY and SVGAGI. DNA of the CDR3: TGTGCCAGCTGTTACTCGATAATAGGAAGGCCGGGGGGCTATGGCTACACCTTC. Translated, it gives CASCYSIIGRPGGYGYTF.

Note on this clonotype: This clone may be a read error of a much larger clone one base away. The chain uses TRBV20-1 and TRBJ1-1, with D perhaps TRBD1 (6 bases). The germline CDR1 and CDR2 sequences are DFQATT and SNEGSKA (reference sequence). The CDR3 runs to 15 residues. The CDR3, as DNA: TGCAGTGCTCCAAGGGGGAGGGGGAGGGGGACTGAAACTTTCTTT. Amino acid sequence: CSAPRGRGRGTETFF.

With regard to this clonotype: A much larger clone is a single base away; this may be a read error. The CDR3 coding sequence is TGCAGTGTTCACACCGAAGGGACTAGCGGGAAAAACGAGCAGTACTTC. Translation: CSVHTEGTSGKNEQYF. The chain employs TRBV20-1 and TRBJ2-7; 13 bases line up with TRBD2. V lost 7 bases and J lost 5; bases outside the gene matches: 14. Germline values: CDR1 DFQATT, CDR2 SNEGSKA (reference sequence). This CDR3 is 16 amino acids long.

As to this clonotype: The CDR3 end shows no conserved phenylalanine or tryptophan, and so a read error is likely. This chain links TRBV7-3 with TRBJ2-3; TRBD2 matches at 11 bases. CDR3 length equals 16 residues. V gave up 2 bases and J gave up 4 bases; unmatched junction bases: 5. Germline values: CDR1 SGHTA, CDR2 FQGTGA. DNA for the CDR3: TGTGCCAGCAGCTTACTAGCGGGAGGCTTCGCAGATACGCAGTATTTG. It encodes CASSLLAGGFADTQYL.

In the case of this clonotype: Given a much more abundant clone one base away, this may be a read error. As the CDR3 is not closed by the conserved phenylalanine or tryptophan, this likely results from a read error. This chain uses TRBV28 with TRBJ1-1, with TRBD1 matching over 9 bases. The CDR3 sequence is 16 residues long. The V gene end was trimmed by 5 bases and the J gene end by 3 bases; junction bases not matched to a gene: 10. Per the germline V gene, CDR1 is MDHEN and CDR2 is SYDVKM. The CDR3 DNA follows: TGTGCCAGCAGTGTAAAACAGGGGGCCTTGGACACTGAAGCTTTCTCT. Translated, it gives CASSVKQGALDTEAFS.

The rearrangement links TRBV11-2 to TRBJ1-4; tentative D call: TRBD1 (5 bases). Trimming pared 7 bases from V and 5 bases from J, leaving 17 bases between. Germline lookup yields CDR1 SGHAT and CDR2 FQNNGV. The CDR3 contains 15 residues. In nucleotides, the CDR3 is TGTGCCAGCAACCTAGTTGCGGCAGGGAATGAAAAACTGTTTTTT. It encodes CASNLVAAGNEKLFF.

Remarks on this clonotype: The junction differs from germline at one of its ends, possibly a read error. V and J are TRBV4-3 and TRBJ1-1; D is uncertain. The CDR3 sequence is 15 residues long. Germline V gene data show CDR1 as LGHNA and CDR2 as YSLEER. CDR3 sequence: CARSQDGFLNTEALF. DNA of the CDR3: TGCGCCAGGAGCCAAGACGGATTCCTGAACACTGAAGCTTTATTT.